This T cell receptor (beta chain) was captured in a study of blood T cell repertoires in COVID-19. Study as a whole: Donors in the United States, Italy and Spain gave samples during acute or convalescent COVID-19.

Germline V gives CDR1 MGHRA, CDR2 YSYEKL. The CDR3 is made up of 15 amino acids. Trimming shortened V by 1 base and J by 2 bases, and 10 bases separated the two germline ends. Sequencing was performed with immunoSEQ multiplex PCR; in TCRdb, only in-frame clones are kept and a portion is missing. The sample contains approximately 120,000 clones, about four fifths of which appear only once. The sequence was obtained from a man aged 40-55 years with active or convalescent COVID-19. Specimen: peripheral blood. The chain combines TRBV4-1 with TRBJ2-3; a weak D match, TRBD2 (5 bases). The CDR3 DNA reads as TGCGCCAGCAGCCAAGGATTACGGGACACAGATACGCAGTATTTT. This encodes CASSQGLRDTDTQYF.